This T cell receptor (beta chain) was recovered during a study of blood T cell repertoires in COVID-19. Study summary: Acute and convalescent COVID-19 samples came from the United States, Italy and Spain. Sample material is recorded as cDNA or gDNA derived from T cells, B-cell-depleted T cells, or PBMCs.

As handled by the study authors: Amplifying reference gene primers gave estimates of nucleated cell counts. Sequencing was performed with immunoSEQ multiplex PCR; in TCRdb, only in-frame clones are kept and a portion is missing. V, J and clone size reflect that table, while D and trimming were determined from the DNA. The top ten hold roughly 4.2% of the sample, which has 200,000 to 250,000 clones, 65% to 85% seen once. The sequencing input was peripheral blood. This clonotype originated in a woman aged 40 to 55 with active or convalescent COVID-19.

CDR3 nucleotide sequence: TGTGCCAGCTCACCCGGGACTCCCGCAACTAATGAAAAACTGTTTTTT. Its protein product is CASSPGTPATNEKLFF. The chain has TRBV18 and TRBJ1-4; D possibly corresponds to TRBD1 (5 bases). Between the trimmed V and J ends, which lost 3 bases and 0 bases, there was a span of 11 bases. The CDR3 runs to 16 residues. The V gene's germline CDR1 is KGHSH and CDR2 LQKENI. Full variable domain (rest looked up from reference TRBV18 and TRBJ1-4): NAGVMQNPRHLVRRRGQEARLRCSPMKGHSHVYWYRQLPEEGLKFMVYLQKENIIDESGMPKERFSAEFPKEGPSILRIQQVVRGDSAAYFCASSPGTPATNEKLFFGSGTQLSVL.